These 2 T cell receptor beta chains were all obtained from the same sample, sequenced in a study of shared clonotypes between healthy human individuals. The naive CD8 population came from CD45RO-negative cells selected for CCR7, without terminally differentiated effector memory CD45RA+ cells. Clones were read by immunoSEQ multiplex PCR, and TCRdb kept only the in-frame ones, dropping some. The sample shows about 1,900,000 clones, just under 95% of them seen only once. Sequencing input: naive CD8+ T cells sorted from blood. The receptors derive from a man younger than 35 in good health.

The chain links TRBV2 to TRBJ2-7; 9 bases agree with TRBD2. V trimming: 6 bases; J trimming: 2 bases; junction bases outside the gene matches: 8. The CDR3 covers 15 residues. From germline, CDR1 is SNHLY and CDR2 FYNNEI. The chain's CDR3 is CASRDASGVPYEQYF. CDR3 coding DNA: TGTGCCAGCAGGGATGCTAGCGGGGTACCCTACGAGCAGTACTTC.

The V gene is TRBV28, the J gene TRBJ1-2, with D possibly being TRBD1 (5 bases). Germline V gene lookup returns CDR1 MDHEN and CDR2 SYDVKM. This CDR3 has 14 residues. Trimming stripped 2 bases from V and 8 bases from J, with 15 bases between. This chain's CDR3 is CASSLGAGGEGYTF. In DNA, the CDR3 is TGTGCCAGCAGTTTAGGGGCGGGCGGGGAGGGCTACACCTTC.